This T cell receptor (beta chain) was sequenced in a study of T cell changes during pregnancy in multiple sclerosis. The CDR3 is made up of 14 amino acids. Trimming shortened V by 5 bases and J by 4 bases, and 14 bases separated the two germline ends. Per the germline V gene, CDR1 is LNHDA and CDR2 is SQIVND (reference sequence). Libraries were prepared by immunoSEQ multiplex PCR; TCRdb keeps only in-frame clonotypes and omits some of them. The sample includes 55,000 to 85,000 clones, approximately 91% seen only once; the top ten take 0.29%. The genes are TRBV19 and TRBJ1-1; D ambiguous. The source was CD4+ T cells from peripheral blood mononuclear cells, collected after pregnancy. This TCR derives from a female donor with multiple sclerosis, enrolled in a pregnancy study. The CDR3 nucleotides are TGTGCCAGTAGTGGGAGGAGGTTCGCCACTGAAGCTTTCTTT. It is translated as CASSGRRFATEAFF.